The clone carrying this T cell receptor (beta chain) turned up a few times. Its antigen is not identified. Together with a sample-barcoded 5' primer, a J-beta primer mix was included in a second PCR lasting about 7 to 12 cycles. TCRdb analysed the 5' RACE reads with MiXCR anew, one entry per CDR3 protein. The sample records about 1.8 million distinct CDR3 sequences, roughly 49% being singletons. These data belong to a study of blood T cells in healthy people across ages. Study-wide context: Researchers report that template switching captured about one barcoded beta molecule per two T cells. Study outcomes and limitations: While age rose, TCR beta diversity per million T cells dropped in a roughly linear way. PBMCs that were unsorted prevented a conclusive naive versus antigen-experienced comparison. Naive T cell percentage showed a strong correlation with the diversity of TCR beta.

V lost 8 bases to trimming and J lost 5 bases, with 24 bases between them. The CDR3 length is 16 residues. This sequence was found in a woman between 40 and 55 years old in good health. Sequenced input: blood. The genes are TRBV12-3 or TRBV12-4 and TRBJ2-5; no clear D. CDR3 DNA sequence: TGTGCCAGCTCCCTCACCGGGTTCTCATCGCGGGAGACCCAGTACTTC. Residues: CASSLTGFSSRETQYF.